The sequence of this T cell receptor (beta chain) was determined in a study of shared clonotypes between healthy human individuals. Findings of the study overall: Lower generation probabilities were found for non-shared clonotypes than for those shared by all four donors.

Selected positively for CCR7 and CD45RO-negative, naive CD8 cells excluded terminally differentiated effector memory CD45RA+ cells. Concerning this clone itself: The target antigen is unknown.

Sequencing used immunoSEQ multiplex PCR; TCRdb keeps in-frame clones, though not all of them. The sample yields about 2.1 million clones, about 93% seen once. The receptor was isolated from a man in his late teens or twenties in good health. Some clones in this sample may be carry-over from other donors' samples. The sequenced sample was naive CD8+ T cells from PBMCs.

The CDR3 DNA reads TGCAGCGTTATTGGTGGGAAACACACCGGGGAGCTGTTTTTT. Encoded protein: CSVIGGKHTGELFF. The chain couples TRBV29-1 to TRBJ2-2; the D is unclear. CDR1 and CDR2 (germline): SQVTM, ANQGSEA. The ends were cut back, 5 bases at V and 3 bases at J, with 13 bases in the middle. The CDR3 contains 14 residues.